The 13 T cell receptor beta chains given below trace back to one sample, sequenced in a study of blood T cell repertoires in COVID-19. Clones were sequenced by immunoSEQ multiplex PCR, and TCRdb holds only the in-frame ones, with some missing. The sample contains 220,000 or so clones, around 84% of which appear only once. Source material: PBMCs or T cells enriched from blood (not recorded which). These receptors originate from a woman between 40 and 55 years old who had recovered from COVID-19.

The rearrangement uses TRBV5-1 and TRBJ2-3, with TRBD2 matching over 7 bases. Germline V gene data show CDR1 as SGHRS and CDR2 as YFSETQ. Trimming removed 8 bases from V and 4 bases from J; junction bases left unmatched: 22. CDR3 length equals 18 residues. The DNA for the CDR3 is TGCGCCAGTAGATCATTTTTCGGGAGGCACATTATGTCAGATACGCAGTATTTT. Protein product: CASRSFFGRHIMSDTQYF.

The V gene is TRBV6-1, the J gene TRBJ2-5; 12 nucleotides match TRBD2. The junction had 5 bases not matched to a gene; V was cut back by 3 bases and J by 3 bases. This CDR3 comprises 16 residues. Germline CDR1 MNHNS, CDR2 SASEGT. In nucleotides, the CDR3 is TGTGCCAGCAGTGACTTGAGACTAGCGGGGGAAGAGACCCAGTACTTC. Protein sequence: CASSDLRLAGEETQYF.

V is TRBV9 and J is TRBJ2-3; possible D gene TRBD1, 5 bases. This CDR3 region has 15 residues. In germline, CDR1 is SGDLS, CDR2 YYNGEE. Trimming took 0 bases from V and 0 from J, leaving 8 bases between them. The CDR3 reads CASSVVGRSTDTQYF. The CDR3, as DNA: TGTGCCAGCAGCGTAGTGGGGCGAAGCACAGATACGCAGTATTTT.

J is TRBJ1-4 and V is TRBV7-9; D perhaps matches TRBD1 (5 bases). The CDR3 length is 15 residues. Germline V lookup: CDR1 SEHNR, CDR2 FQNEAQ (reference sequence). Trimming cost V 1 base and J 2 bases, with 8 bases left between them. Here the CDR3 reads CASSLGGLTNEKLFF. The CDR3 DNA sequence: TGTGCCAGCAGCTTAGGGGGACTGACTAATGAAAAACTGTTTTTT.

The chain has TRBV3-1 (or the pseudogene TRBV3-2) and TRBJ2-1, with 11 bases fitting TRBD2. The junction had 7 bases not matched to a gene; V was cut back by 5 bases and J by 7 bases. Germline V CDR1 and CDR2: LGHDT, YNNKEL (reference sequence). The CDR3 has 15 residues. This CDR3 is CASSYLAGGGNEQFF. In DNA form, the CDR3 reads TGTGCCAGCAGCTACCTAGCGGGAGGAGGAAATGAGCAGTTCTTC.

This clone was counted once. The chain carries TRBV3-1 (or the pseudogene TRBV3-2) and TRBJ1-4; TRBD1 matches at 8 bases. The germline V gene has CDR1 LGHDT and CDR2 YNNKEL (reference sequence). There are 17 residues in the CDR3. V lost 5 bases and J lost 2; bases outside the gene matches: 10. The chain's CDR3 is CASSLGQGASTNEKLFF. The CDR3 DNA reads as TGTGCCAGCAGCTTAGGACAGGGTGCTTCTACTAATGAAAAACTGTTTTTT.

The gene calls are TRBV30 and TRBJ1-2; 9 nucleotides match TRBD1. Germline V gene sequence: CDR1 GTSNPN, CDR2 SVGIG (reference sequence). The CDR3 spans 16 residues. With 5 bases clipped from V and 2 bases from J, the junction kept 12 bases outside the gene matches. The CDR3 DNA follows: TGTGCCTGGGACCTATCTGGACAGGGGAAGAACTATGGCTACACCTTC. It yields the protein CAWDLSGQGKNYGYTF.

This clone appeared once. The same CDR3 can be traced to other DNA sequences in this sample. This chain links TRBV18 with TRBJ1-5, with D maybe TRBD1 (5 bases). CDR1 is KGHSH and CDR2 is LQKENI in the germline V gene. The CDR3 spans 14 residues. V lost 3 bases and J lost 1, with 7 bases in between. CDR3 in DNA: TGTGCCAGCTCACCCCAGGGAAGCAATCAGCCCCAGCATTTT. Protein product: CASSPQGSNQPQHF.

J is TRBJ1-4 and V is TRBV5-6; maybe TRBD1 (6 bases). Germline V gene data show CDR1 as SGHDT and CDR2 as YYEEEE. The CDR3 has 15 residues. V was clipped by 5 bases and J by 0 bases, with 11 bases between them. The CDR3 DNA reads TGTGCCAGCAGTCGGACAGTTGCAACTAATGAAAAACTGTTTTTT. This codes for CASSRTVATNEKLFF.

The rearrangement uses TRBV28 and TRBJ2-7, with TRBD2 identical over 9 bases. Trimming at V came to 5 bases and at J to 2 bases, leaving 7 bases not matched to a gene. The CDR3 has 15 amino acids. Per germline, CDR1 MDHEN and CDR2 SYDVKM. CDR3 bases: TGTGCCAGCAGTCCCGGGACTAGCCTGACCTACGAGCAGTACTTC. This codes for CASSPGTSLTYEQYF.

V is TRBV2 and J is TRBJ2-7; TRBD1 matches 11 bases. The V and J ends lost 5 bases and 4 bases, in that order; junction bases with no gene match: 7. Per germline, CDR1 SNHLY and CDR2 FYNNEI. This CDR3 contains 15 residues. CDR3 sequence: CASSTGTGGQYEQYF. The CDR3 nucleotides are TGTGCCAGCAGTACCGGGACAGGGGGTCAGTACGAGCAGTACTTC.

The chain couples TRBV5-1 to TRBJ1-1; possible D gene TRBD1, 5 bases. Germline CDR1 is SGHRS and CDR2 is YFSETQ. Trimming left V 2 bases short and J 11 bases short, with 16 bases between. The CDR3 has 13 amino acids. As DNA, the CDR3 is TGCGCCAGCAGCTTTCAGGGTGCAAGTGTGGCTTTCTTT. The encoded protein is CASSFQGASVAFF.

The chain links TRBV7-8 to TRBJ2-7, with D possibly TRBD1 on 6 matching bases. V gave up 6 bases and J gave up 5 bases, with 14 bases separating them. The CDR3 has 13 amino acids. CDR1 and CDR2 (germline): SGHVS, FQNEAQ. The CDR3 DNA is TGTGCCAGCAGTAAGCCCAGGGGCGACGAGCAGTACTTC. Translation gives CASSKPRGDEQYF.